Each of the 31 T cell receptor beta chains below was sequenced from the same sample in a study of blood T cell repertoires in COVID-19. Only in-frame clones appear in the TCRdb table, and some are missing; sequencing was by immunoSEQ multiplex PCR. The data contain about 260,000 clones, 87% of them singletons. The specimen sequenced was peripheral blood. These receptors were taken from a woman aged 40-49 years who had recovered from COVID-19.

CDR3 nucleotide sequence: TGCGCCAGCAGCTTGGGGACTAGCGGGGTGAATGAGCAGTTCTTC. Residues: CASSLGTSGVNEQFF. The chain is built from TRBV5-1 and TRBJ2-1; 12 positions agree with TRBD2. V gave up 0 bases and J gave up 7 bases; unmatched junction bases: 2. This CDR3 contains 15 residues. Germline values: CDR1 SGHRS, CDR2 YFSETQ. The whole variable domain, filled in from reference TRBV5-1 and TRBJ2-1, reads KAGVTQTPRYLIKTRGQQVTLSCSPISGHRSVSWYQQTPGQGLQFLFEYFSETQRNKGNFPGRFSGRQFSNSRSEMNVSTLELGDSALYLCASSLGTSGVNEQFFGPGTRLTVL.

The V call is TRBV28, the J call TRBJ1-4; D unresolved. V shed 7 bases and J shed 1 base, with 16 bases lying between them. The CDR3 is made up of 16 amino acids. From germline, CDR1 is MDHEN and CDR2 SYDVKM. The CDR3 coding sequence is TGTGCCAGCACCCCCCTAGCCCTGGAAACTAATGAAAAACTGTTTTTT. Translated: CASTPLALETNEKLFF.

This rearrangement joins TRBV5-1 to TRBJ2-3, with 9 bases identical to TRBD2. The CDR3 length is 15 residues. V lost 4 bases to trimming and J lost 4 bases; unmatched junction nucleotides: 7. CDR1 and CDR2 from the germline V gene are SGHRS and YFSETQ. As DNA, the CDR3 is TGCGCCAGCAGCCCGGGACTAGCCATCCCAGATACGCAGTATTTT. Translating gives CASSPGLAIPDTQYF.

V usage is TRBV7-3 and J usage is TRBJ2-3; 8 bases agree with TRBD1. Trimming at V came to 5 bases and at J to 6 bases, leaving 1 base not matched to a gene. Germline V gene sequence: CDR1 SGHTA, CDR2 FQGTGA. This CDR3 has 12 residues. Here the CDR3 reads CASSHRGDTQYF. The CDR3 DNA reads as TGTGCCAGCAGCCACAGGGGGGATACGCAGTATTTT.

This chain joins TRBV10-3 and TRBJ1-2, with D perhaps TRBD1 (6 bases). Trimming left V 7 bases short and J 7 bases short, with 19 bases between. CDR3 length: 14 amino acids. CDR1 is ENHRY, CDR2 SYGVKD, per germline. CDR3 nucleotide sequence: TGTGCCATCACCCCGGCTGGGGGCGCGGGTGGCTACACCTTC. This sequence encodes CAITPAGGAGGYTF.

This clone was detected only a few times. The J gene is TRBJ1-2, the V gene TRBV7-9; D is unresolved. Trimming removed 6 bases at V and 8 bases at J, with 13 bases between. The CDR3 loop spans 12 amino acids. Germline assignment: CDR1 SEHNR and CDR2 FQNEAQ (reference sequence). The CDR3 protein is CASRRGGEGYTF. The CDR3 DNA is TGTGCCAGCAGACGCGGCGGGGAGGGCTACACCTTC.

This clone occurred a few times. In DNA form, the CDR3 reads TGTGCCAGCAGTCCTGGACAGGGGGCTGAAGCTTTCTTT. As protein: CASSPGQGAEAFF. This chain uses TRBV7-3 with TRBJ1-1; 10 bases align to TRBD1. CDR3 size: 13 residues. V lost 6 bases and J lost 6; bases outside the gene matches: 4. CDR1 SGHTA and CDR2 FQGTGA come from the germline V gene.

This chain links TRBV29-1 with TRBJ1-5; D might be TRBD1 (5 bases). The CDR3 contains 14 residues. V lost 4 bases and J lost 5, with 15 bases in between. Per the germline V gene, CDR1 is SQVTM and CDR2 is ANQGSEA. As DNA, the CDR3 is TGCAGCGTTGGTCCCGGGGGATATGATCAGCCCCAGCATTTT. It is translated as CSVGPGGYDQPQHF.

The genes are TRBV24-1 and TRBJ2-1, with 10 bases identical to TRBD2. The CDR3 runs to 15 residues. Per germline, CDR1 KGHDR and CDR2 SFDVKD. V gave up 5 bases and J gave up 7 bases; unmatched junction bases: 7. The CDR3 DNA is TGTGCCACCAGTGTTAATAGCGGGGGGAGGAATGAGCAGTTCTTC. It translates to CATSVNSGGRNEQFF.

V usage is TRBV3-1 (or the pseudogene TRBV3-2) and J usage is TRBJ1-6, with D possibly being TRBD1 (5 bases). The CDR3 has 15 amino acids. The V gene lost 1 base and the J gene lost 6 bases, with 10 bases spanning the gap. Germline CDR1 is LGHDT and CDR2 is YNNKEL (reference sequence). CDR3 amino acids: CASSQGGRVNSPLHF. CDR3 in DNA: TGTGCCAGCAGCCAAGGGGGGAGGGTTAATTCACCCCTCCACTTT.

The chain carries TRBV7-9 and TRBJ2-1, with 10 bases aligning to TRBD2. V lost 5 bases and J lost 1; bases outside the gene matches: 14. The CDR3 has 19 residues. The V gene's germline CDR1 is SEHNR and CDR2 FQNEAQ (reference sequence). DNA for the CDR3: TGTGCCAGCAGCCCTCTAGGACTAGCGGCCCGGTTTTCCTACAATGAGCAGTTCTTC. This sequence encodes CASSPLGLAARFSYNEQFF.

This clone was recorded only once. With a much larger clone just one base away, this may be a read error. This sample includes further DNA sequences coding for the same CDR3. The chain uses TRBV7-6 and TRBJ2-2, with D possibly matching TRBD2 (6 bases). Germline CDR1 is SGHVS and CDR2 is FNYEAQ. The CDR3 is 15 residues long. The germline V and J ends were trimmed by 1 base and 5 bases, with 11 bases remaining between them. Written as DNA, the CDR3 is TGTGCCAGCAGCTTAGTGCCTGGGGGGACCGGGGAGCTGTTTTTT. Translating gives CASSLVPGGTGELFF.

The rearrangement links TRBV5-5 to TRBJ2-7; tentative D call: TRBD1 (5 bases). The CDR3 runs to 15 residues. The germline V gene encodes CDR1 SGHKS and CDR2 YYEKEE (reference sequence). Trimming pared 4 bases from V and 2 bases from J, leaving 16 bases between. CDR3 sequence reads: CASSAQGPLTYEQYF. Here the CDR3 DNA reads TGTGCCAGCAGCGCCCAGGGTCCTCTGACCTACGAGCAGTACTTC.

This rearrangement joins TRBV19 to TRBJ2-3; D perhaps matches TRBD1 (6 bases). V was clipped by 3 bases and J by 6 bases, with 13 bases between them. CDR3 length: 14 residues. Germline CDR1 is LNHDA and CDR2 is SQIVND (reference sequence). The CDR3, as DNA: TGTGCCAGTAGTATCCCGGATCAGGGGGATACGCAGTATTTT. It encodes CASSIPDQGDTQYF.

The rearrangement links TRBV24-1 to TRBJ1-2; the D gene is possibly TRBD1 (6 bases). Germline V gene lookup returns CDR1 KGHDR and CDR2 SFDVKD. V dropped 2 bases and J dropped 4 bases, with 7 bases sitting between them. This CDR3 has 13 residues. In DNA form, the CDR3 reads TGTGCCACCAGTGATTGGGGGCGCTATGGCTACACCTTC. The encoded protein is CATSDWGRYGYTF.

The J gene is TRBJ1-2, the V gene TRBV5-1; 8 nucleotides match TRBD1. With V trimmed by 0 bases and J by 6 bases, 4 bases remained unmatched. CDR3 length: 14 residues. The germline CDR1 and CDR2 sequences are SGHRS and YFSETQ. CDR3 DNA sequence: TGCGCCAGCAGCTTGGACAGGGGGTCGGATGGCTACACCTTC. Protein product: CASSLDRGSDGYTF.

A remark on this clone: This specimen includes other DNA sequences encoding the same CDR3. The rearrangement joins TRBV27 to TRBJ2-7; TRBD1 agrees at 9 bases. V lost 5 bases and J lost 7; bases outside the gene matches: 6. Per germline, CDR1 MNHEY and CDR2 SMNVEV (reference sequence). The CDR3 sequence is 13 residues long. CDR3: CASSATGGGEQYF. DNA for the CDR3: TGTGCCAGCAGTGCGACAGGGGGGGGTGAGCAGTACTTC.

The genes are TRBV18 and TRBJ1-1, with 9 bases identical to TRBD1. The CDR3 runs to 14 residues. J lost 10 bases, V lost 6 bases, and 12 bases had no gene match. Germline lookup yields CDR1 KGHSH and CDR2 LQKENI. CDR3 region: CASSATGGDRIAFF. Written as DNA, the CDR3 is TGTGCCAGCTCCGCAACAGGGGGCGATCGGATAGCTTTCTTT.

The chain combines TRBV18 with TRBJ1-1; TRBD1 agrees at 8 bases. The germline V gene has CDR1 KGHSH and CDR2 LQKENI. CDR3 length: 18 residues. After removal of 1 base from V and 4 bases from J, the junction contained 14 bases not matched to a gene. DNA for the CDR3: TGTGCCAGCTCACCACGCATAAACAGGGGGTATTTGGGCACTGAAGCTTTCTTT. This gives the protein CASSPRINRGYLGTEAFF.

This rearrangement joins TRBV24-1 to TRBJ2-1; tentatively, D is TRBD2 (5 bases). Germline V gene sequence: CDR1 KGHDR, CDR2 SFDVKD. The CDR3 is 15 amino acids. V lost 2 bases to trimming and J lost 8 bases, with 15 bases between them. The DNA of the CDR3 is TGTGCCACCAGTGATTCCCGAAACCCGAGGGATGAGCAGTTCTTC. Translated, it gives CATSDSRNPRDEQFF.

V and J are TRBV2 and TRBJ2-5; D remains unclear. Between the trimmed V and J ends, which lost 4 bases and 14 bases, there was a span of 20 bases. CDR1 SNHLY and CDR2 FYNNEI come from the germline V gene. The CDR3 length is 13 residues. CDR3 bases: TGTGCCAGCAGTGGCCAAGGTGGAGTCAAAGAATACTTC. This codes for CASSGQGGVKEYF.

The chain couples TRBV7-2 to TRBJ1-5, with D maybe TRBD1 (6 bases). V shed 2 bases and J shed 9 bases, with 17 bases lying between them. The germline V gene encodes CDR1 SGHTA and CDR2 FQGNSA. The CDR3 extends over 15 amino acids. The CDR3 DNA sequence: TGTGCCAGCAGCTTACTGAGGACAGAATGGACGCCCCAGCATTTT. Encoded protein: CASSLLRTEWTPQHF.

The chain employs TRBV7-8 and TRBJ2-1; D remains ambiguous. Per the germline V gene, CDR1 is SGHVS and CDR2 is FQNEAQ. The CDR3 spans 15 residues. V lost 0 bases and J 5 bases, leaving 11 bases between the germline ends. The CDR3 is CASSLAPSRDNEQFF. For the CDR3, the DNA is TGTGCCAGCAGCTTAGCTCCGTCTCGGGACAATGAGCAGTTCTTC.

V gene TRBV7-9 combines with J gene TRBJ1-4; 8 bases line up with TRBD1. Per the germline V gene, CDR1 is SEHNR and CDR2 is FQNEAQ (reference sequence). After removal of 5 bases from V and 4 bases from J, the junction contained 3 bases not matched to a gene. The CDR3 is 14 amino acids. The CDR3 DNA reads TGTGCCAGCAGCCCGGACAGGGTTAATGAAAAACTGTTTTTT. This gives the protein CASSPDRVNEKLFF. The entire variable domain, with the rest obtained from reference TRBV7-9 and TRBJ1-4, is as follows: DTGVSQNPRHKITKRGQNVTFRCDPISEHNRLYWYRQTLGQGPEFLTYFQNEAQLEKSRLLSDRFSAERPKGSFSTLEIQRTEQGDSAMYLCASSPDRVNEKLFFGSGTQLSVL.

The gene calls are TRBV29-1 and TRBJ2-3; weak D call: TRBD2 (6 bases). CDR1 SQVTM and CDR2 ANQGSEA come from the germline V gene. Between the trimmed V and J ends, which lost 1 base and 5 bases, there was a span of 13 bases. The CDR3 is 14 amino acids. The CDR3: CSVEVGLPGDTQYF. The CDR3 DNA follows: TGCAGCGTTGAAGTTGGACTACCGGGAGATACGCAGTATTTT.

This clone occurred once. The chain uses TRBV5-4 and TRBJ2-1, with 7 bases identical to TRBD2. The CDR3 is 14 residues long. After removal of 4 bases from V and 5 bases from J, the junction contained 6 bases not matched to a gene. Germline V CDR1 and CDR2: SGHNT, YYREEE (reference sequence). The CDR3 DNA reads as TGTGCCAGCAGCCCCCGGGGAGGGGACAATGAGCAGTTCTTC. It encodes CASSPRGGDNEQFF.

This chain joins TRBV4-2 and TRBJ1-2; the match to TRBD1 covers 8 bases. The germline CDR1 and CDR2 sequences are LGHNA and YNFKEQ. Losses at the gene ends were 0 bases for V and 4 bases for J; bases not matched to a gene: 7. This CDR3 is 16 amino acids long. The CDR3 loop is CASSQDWGQVGYGYTF. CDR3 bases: TGTGCCAGCAGCCAAGATTGGGGACAGGTTGGCTATGGCTACACCTTC.

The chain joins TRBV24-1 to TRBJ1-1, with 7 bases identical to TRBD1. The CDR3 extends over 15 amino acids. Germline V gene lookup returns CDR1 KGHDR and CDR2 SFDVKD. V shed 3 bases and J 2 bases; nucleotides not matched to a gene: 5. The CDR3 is CATSDPGQTNTEAFF. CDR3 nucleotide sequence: TGTGCCACCAGTGATCCGGGACAGACCAACACTGAAGCTTTCTTT.

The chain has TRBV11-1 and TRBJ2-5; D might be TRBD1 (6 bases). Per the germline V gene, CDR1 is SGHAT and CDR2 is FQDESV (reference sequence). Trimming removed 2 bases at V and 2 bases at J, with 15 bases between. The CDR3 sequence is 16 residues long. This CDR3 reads CASSLPVDSLQETQYF. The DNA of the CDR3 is TGTGCCAGCAGCTTACCGGTGGACAGCCTACAAGAGACCCAGTACTTC. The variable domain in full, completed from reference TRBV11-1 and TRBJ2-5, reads EAEVAQSPRYKITEKSQAVAFWCDPISGHATLYWYRQILGQGPELLVQFQDESVVDDSQLPKDRFSAERLKGVDSTLKIQPAELGDSAMYLCASSLPVDSLQETQYFGPGTRLLVL.

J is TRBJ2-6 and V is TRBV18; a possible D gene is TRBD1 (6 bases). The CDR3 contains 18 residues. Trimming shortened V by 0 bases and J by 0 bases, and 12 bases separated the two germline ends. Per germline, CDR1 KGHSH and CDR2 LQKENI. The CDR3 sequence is CASSPPGHYNSGANVLTF. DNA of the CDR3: TGTGCCAGCTCACCACCGGGACACTACAACTCTGGGGCCAACGTCCTGACTTTC.

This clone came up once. The CDR3 bases are TGTGCCAGCGGCCGAAGTACGCAGTATTTT. It yields the protein CASGRSTQYF. The chain links TRBV27 to TRBJ2-3; D is undetermined. Germline lookup yields CDR1 MNHEY and CDR2 SMNVEV (reference sequence). The CDR3 is 10 amino acids. Trimming pared 8 bases from V and 8 bases from J, leaving 8 bases between.